The rows below give T cell receptor beta chains drawn from one sample of a study of blood T cell repertoires in COVID-19. TCRdb's copy holds only in-frame clones and misses some; the assay was immunoSEQ multiplex PCR. Of 130,000 or so clones in the sample, about four fifths were seen once. The sample consisted of peripheral blood. All receptors derive from a woman older than 75 with acute or convalescent COVID-19. Each CDR3 is given with its conserved first and last residue. A D gene is named only where the DNA matches it firmly. For some rows the clone size is stated as once, few or many, or as a class when expanded; others skip it.

TRBJ1-1	NA	TRBV19	NA	TGTGCCAGTAGTGTGAACAACCGAGGGACTATCAACACTGAAGCTTTCTTT	CASSVNNRGTINTEAFF
TRBJ1-2	NA	TRBV29-1	NA	TGCAGCGTTGATGTGGTACAGTTGAACTATGGCTACACCTTC	CSVDVVQLNYGYTF
TRBJ2-2	TRBD1	TRBV24-1	NA	TGTGCCACCAGTGACCAGGGACAGGGTACCACCGGGGAGCTGTTTTTT	CATSDQGQGTTGELFF
TRBJ2-7	NA	TRBV5-5	few	TGTGCCAGCAGCTTTGGACTGGCCTGGGAGCAGTACTTC	CASSFGLAWEQYF
TRBJ1-5	NA	TRBV10-3	NA	TGTGCCATCAGTGCAGGGGTGGCGGGGCCCCAGCATTTT	CAISAGVAGPQHF
TRBJ1-1	NA	TRBV19	NA	TGTGCCAGTAGATTAGGGACTTCATCGATGAACACTGAAGCTTTCTTT	CASRLGTSSMNTEAFF
TRBJ1-1	NA	TRBV6-5	NA	TGTGCCAGCAGCCGGGACACCGATTATGAAGCTTTCTTT	CASSRDTDYEAFF
TRBJ1-5	NA	TRBV5-1	NA	TGCGCCAGCAGCTTGTCGGGTAGTAGCAATCAGCCCCAGCATTTT	CASSLSGSSNQPQHF
TRBJ1-2	NA	TRBV15	few	TGTGCCACCAGCAGAGATATGTCCAGGGTTGACTATGGCTACACCTTC	CATSRDMSRVDYGYTF
TRBJ1-2	NA	TRBV6-5	once	TGTGCCAGCAGTTGGGGGGGGGATGGCTACACCTTC	CASSWGGDGYTF
TRBJ1-5	NA	TRBV6-1	NA	TGTGCCAGCAGTGAACTCTCATGGGGCTACAATCAGCCCCAGCATTTT	CASSELSWGYNQPQHF